This T cell receptor beta chain was sequenced in a study of spatial heterogeneity in lung cancer. About the research overall: Untreated early-stage non-small cell lung cancer patients, over 55 in total, were the donors.

Time point defined: blood at routine non-recurrence follow-up after resection. Unsorted tumor, nontumor lung tissue or cryopreserved PBMC supplied the whole RNA. This clonotype was counted between two and nine times. V was pared by 1 base and J by 1 base, with 11 bases between. Looked up from germline, CDR1 is SGHTA and CDR2 is FQGNSA. CDR3 length equals 17 residues. Each CDR3 protein is one row after TCRdb ran MiXCR on the 5' RACE reads. In the table there are roughly 120,000 distinct CDR3 sequences, 9.5% to 15% of which are singletons. The specimen comprised PBMCs, sampled at follow-up. This sequence joins TRBV7-2 and TRBJ2-6; no clear D. The TCR sequence derives from a male donor with early-stage non-small cell lung cancer. This CDR3 is CASSLVFQGSGANVLTF. The CDR3 coding sequence is TGTGCCAGCAGCTTAGTATTTCAAGGATCTGGGGCCAACGTCCTGACTTTC.